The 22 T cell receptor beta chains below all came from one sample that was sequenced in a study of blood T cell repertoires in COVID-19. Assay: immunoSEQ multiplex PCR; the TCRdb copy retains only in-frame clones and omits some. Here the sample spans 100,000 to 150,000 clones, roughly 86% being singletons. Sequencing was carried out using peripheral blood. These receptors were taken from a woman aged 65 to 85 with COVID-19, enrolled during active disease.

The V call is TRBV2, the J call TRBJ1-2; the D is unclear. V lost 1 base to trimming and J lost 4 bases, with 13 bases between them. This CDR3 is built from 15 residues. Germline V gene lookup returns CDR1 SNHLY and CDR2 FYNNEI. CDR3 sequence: CASSEVGESPYGYTF. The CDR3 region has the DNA TGTGCCAGCAGTGAAGTTGGGGAGTCTCCCTATGGCTACACCTTC. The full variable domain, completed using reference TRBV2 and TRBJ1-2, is EPEVTQTPSHQVTQMGQEVILRCVPISNHLYFYWYRQILGQKVEFLVSFYNNEISEKSEIFDDQFSVERPDGSNFTLKIRSTKLEDSAMYFCASSEVGESPYGYTFGSGTRLTVV.

The CDR3: CASSLTDNVQKNIQYF. The CDR3 coding sequence is TGCGCCAGCAGCTTGACGGACAACGTTCAAAAAAACATTCAGTACTTC. The chain joins TRBV5-1 to TRBJ2-4; TRBD1 might be the D (5 bases). The germline gives CDR1 SGHRS, CDR2 YFSETQ. The CDR3 covers 16 residues. The germline V and J ends were trimmed by 1 base and 4 bases, with 15 bases remaining between them.

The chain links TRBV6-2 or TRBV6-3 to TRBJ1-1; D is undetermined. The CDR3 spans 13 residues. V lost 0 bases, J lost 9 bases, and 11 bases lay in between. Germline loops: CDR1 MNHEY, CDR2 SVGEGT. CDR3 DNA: TGTGCCAGCAGTTACTCGGTCGGGGTACAAGCTTTCTTT. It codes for CASSYSVGVQAFF.

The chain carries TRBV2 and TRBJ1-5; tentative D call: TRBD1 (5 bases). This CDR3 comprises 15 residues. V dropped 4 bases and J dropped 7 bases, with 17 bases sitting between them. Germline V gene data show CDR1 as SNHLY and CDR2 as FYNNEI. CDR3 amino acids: CASSVQGTGGQPQHF. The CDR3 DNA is TGTGCCAGCAGTGTTCAAGGGACCGGGGGACAGCCCCAGCATTTT.

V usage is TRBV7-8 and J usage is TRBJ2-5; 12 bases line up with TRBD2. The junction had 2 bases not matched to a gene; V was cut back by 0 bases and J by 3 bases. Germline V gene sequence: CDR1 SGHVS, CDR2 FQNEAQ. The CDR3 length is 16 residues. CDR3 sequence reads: CASSLAASGGEETQYF. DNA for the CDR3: TGTGCCAGCAGCTTAGCGGCTAGCGGGGGGGAAGAGACCCAGTACTTC.

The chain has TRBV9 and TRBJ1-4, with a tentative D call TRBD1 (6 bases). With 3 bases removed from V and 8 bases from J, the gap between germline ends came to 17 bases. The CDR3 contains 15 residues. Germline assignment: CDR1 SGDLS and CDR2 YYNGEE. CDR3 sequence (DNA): TGTGCCAGCAGCGCCGATACAGGGTGGGGGGAAAAACTGTTTTTT. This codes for CASSADTGWGEKLFF.

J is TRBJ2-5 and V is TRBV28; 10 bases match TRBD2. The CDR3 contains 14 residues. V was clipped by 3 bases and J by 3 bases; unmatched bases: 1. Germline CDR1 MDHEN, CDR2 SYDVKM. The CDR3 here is CASSFLAGEETQYF. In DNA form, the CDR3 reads TGTGCCAGCAGTTTTCTAGCGGGGGAAGAGACCCAGTACTTC.

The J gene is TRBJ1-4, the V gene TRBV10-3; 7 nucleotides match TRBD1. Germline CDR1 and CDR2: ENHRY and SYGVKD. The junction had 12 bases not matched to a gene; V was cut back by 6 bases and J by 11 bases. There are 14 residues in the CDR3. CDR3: CAISGTEEMRKLFF. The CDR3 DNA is TGTGCCATCAGCGGGACAGAGGAGATGAGGAAACTGTTTTTT.

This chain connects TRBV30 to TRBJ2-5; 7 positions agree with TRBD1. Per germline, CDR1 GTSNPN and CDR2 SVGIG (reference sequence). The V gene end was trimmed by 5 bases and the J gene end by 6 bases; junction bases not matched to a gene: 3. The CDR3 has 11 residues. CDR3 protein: CAWGTEQTQYF. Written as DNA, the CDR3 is TGTGCCTGGGGGACAGAGCAGACCCAGTACTTC.

The CDR3 DNA is TGTGCCACCAGCAGAAGAACAGGGGACGTATCTGGGGCCAACGTCCTGACTTTC. Encoded protein: CATSRRTGDVSGANVLTF. The chain recombines TRBV15 with TRBJ2-6; 7 nucleotides align to TRBD1. This CDR3 spans 18 amino acids. With 2 bases clipped from V and 1 base from J, the junction kept 8 bases outside the gene matches. Germline V gene sequence: CDR1 LNHNV, CDR2 YYDKDF (reference sequence).

The CDR3 loop is CASSRTGLETQYF. CDR3 nucleotides: TGTGCCAGCAGCCGTACAGGGTTGGAGACCCAGTACTTC. The chain is built from TRBV7-9 and TRBJ2-5; a possible D gene is TRBD1 (6 bases). V dropped 5 bases and J dropped 5 bases, with 12 bases sitting between them. Germline CDR1 reads SEHNR; CDR2 reads FQNEAQ (reference sequence). CDR3 length equals 13 residues.

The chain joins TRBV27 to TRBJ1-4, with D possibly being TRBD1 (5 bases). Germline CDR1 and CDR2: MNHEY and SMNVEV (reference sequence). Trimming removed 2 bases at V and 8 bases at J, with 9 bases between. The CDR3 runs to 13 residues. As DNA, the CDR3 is TGTGCCAGCAGTTTACGTCACAGGGAAAAACTGTTTTTT. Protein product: CASSLRHREKLFF. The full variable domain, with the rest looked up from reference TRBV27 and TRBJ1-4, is EAQVTQNPRYLITVTGKKLTVTCSQNMNHEYMSWYRQDPGLGLRQIYYSMNVEVTDKGDVPEGYKVSRKEKRNFPLILESPSPNQTSLYFCASSLRHREKLFFGSGTQLSVL.

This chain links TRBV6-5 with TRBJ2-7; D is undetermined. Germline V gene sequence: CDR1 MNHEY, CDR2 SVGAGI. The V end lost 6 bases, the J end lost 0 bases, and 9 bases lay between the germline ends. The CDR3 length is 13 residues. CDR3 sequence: CASSPSSSYEQYF. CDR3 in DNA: TGTGCCAGCAGCCCGTCGAGCTCCTACGAGCAGTACTTC.

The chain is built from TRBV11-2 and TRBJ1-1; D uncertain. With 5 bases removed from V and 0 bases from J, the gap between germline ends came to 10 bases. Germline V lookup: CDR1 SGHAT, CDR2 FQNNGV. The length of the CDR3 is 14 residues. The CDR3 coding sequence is TGTGCCAGCAGCCCCACACACGTGAACACTGAAGCTTTCTTT. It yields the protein CASSPTHVNTEAFF.

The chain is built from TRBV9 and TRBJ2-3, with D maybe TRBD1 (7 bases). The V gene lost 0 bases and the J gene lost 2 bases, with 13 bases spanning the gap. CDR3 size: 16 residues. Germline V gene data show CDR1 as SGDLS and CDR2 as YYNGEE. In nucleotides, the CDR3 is TGTGCCAGCAGCGTAGAGGTCAGGGGGGTCACAGATACGCAGTATTTT. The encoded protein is CASSVEVRGVTDTQYF.

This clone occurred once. The CDR3 is CASSVTTGGLNTEAFF. Written as DNA, the CDR3 is TGTGCCAGCAGCGTAACTACAGGGGGCTTGAACACTGAAGCTTTCTTT. The gene calls are TRBV9 and TRBJ1-1; the match to TRBD1 covers 9 bases. The CDR3 extends over 16 amino acids. The germline V gene has CDR1 SGDLS and CDR2 YYNGEE. The V and J ends lost 1 base and 0 bases, in that order; junction bases with no gene match: 4.

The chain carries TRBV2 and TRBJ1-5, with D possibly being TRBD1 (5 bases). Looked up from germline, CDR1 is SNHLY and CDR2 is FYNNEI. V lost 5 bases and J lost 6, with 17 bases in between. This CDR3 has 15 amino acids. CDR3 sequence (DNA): TGTGCCAGCAGTACTGGACTAGGGGTAACTCAGCCCCAGCATTTT. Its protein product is CASSTGLGVTQPQHF.

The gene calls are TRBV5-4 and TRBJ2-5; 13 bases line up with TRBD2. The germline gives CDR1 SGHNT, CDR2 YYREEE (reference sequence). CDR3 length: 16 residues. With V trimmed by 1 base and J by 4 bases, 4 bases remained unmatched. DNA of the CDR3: TGTGCCAGCAGCTTGACTAGCGGGGGGGCTTTAGAGACCCAGTACTTC. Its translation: CASSLTSGGALETQYF.

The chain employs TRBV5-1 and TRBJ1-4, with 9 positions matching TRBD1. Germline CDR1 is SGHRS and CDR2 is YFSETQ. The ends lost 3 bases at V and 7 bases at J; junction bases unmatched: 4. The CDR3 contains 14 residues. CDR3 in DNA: TGCGCCAGCAGCTGGGGGACAGGGTCTGAAAAACTGTTTTTT. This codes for CASSWGTGSEKLFF.

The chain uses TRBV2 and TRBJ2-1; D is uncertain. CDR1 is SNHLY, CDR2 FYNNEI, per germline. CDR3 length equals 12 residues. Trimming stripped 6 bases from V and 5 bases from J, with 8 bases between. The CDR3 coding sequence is TGTGCCAGCAGCAACATTGACAATGAGCAGTTCTTC. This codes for CASSNIDNEQFF.

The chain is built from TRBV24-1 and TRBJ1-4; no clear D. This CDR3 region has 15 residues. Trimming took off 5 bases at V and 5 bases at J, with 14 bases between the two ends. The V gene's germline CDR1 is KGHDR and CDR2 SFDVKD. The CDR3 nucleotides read TGTGCCACCAGTGCTGCGACTGTAGGCAATGAAAAACTGTTTTTT. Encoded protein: CATSAATVGNEKLFF.

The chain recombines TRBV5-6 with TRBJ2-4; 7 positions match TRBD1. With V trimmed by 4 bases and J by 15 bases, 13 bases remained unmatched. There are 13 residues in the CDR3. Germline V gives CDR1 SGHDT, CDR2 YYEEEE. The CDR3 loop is CASSATRDSRPYF. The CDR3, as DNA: TGTGCCAGCAGCGCGACTCGGGACAGCAGACCGTACTTC.